The next 9 T cell receptor beta chains were all read from a single sample in a study of blood T cell repertoires in COVID-19. Profiled with immunoSEQ multiplex PCR; TCRdb holds only in-frame clones, not every one. The sample shows some 260,000 clones, less than 85% of them seen only once. Sequenced input: peripheral blood. These receptor sequences come from a woman aged 18-29 years with acute or convalescent COVID-19.

The genes are TRBV6-5 and TRBJ2-7, with 7 bases matching TRBD1. CDR1 and CDR2 (germline): MNHEY, SVGAGI. Losses at the gene ends were 6 bases for V and 1 base for J; bases not matched to a gene: 9. The CDR3 totals 15 residues. CDR3 region: CASRGDRHLSYEQYF. CDR3 nucleotides: TGTGCCAGCAGAGGGGACAGACATTTATCCTACGAGCAGTACTTC.

The chain uses TRBV3-1 (or the pseudogene TRBV3-2) and TRBJ1-2; D perhaps matches TRBD1 (5 bases). The CDR3 spans 13 residues. Trimming removed 6 bases from V and 4 bases from J, with 12 bases in between. CDR1 and CDR2 from the germline V gene are LGHDT and YNNKEL (reference sequence). The CDR3 reads CASSGGRAYGYTF. Written as DNA, the CDR3 is TGTGCCAGCAGTGGTGGCAGGGCCTATGGCTACACCTTC.

This clone has a handful of counts. This chain connects TRBV7-2 to TRBJ2-7, with no clear D. The V end was cut by 4 bases, the J end by 2 bases, with 12 bases between. CDR3 length: 14 amino acids. Germline V CDR1 and CDR2: SGHTA, FQGNSA. In DNA form, the CDR3 reads TGTGCCAGCAGCTCCTTTGAGCGACCCTACGAGCAGTACTTC. Protein: CASSSFERPYEQYF.

This chain joins TRBV5-6 and TRBJ1-6; D unclear. V shed 2 bases and J shed 5 bases, with 8 bases lying between them. CDR3 size: 14 residues. Per the germline V gene, CDR1 is SGHDT and CDR2 is YYEEEE. CDR3 protein: CASSFGSNNSPLHF. The CDR3 DNA reads TGTGCCAGCAGCTTTGGGAGTAATAATTCACCCCTCCACTTT.

The chain couples TRBV19 to TRBJ2-3, with 11 bases that match TRBD2. The CDR3 contains 15 residues. Germline V gene sequence: CDR1 LNHDA, CDR2 SQIVND (reference sequence). Trimming took 1 base from V and 7 from J; bases not matched to a gene: 4. The CDR3 is CASSIGSGREYTQYF. DNA for the CDR3: TGTGCCAGTAGTATAGGTAGCGGGAGGGAGTATACGCAGTATTTT.

The DNA of the CDR3 is TGTGCCAGCAGGGAAACGGGACAAACCTACGAGCAGTACTTC. Its protein is CASRETGQTYEQYF. The chain employs TRBV3-1 (or the pseudogene TRBV3-2) and TRBJ2-7; maybe TRBD1 (6 bases). CDR1 is LGHDT, CDR2 YNNKEL, per germline (reference sequence). The CDR3 extends over 14 amino acids. Trimming left V 6 bases short and J 2 bases short, with 14 bases between.

V usage is TRBV18 and J usage is TRBJ2-1; 8 bases map to TRBD2. Per the germline V gene, CDR1 is KGHSH and CDR2 is LQKENI. V lost 0 bases and J lost 6; bases outside the gene matches: 7. The CDR3 contains 16 residues. DNA of the CDR3: TGTGCCAGCTCACCACCGAACGCGGGAGGTGTCAATGAGCAGTTCTTC. This codes for CASSPPNAGGVNEQFF.

Only one count was recorded for this clone. The CDR3 region is CASSISSQGAIPYEQYF. DNA for the CDR3: TGTGCCAGTAGTATATCGTCGCAGGGGGCGATCCCCTACGAGCAGTACTTC. The gene calls are TRBV19 and TRBJ2-7; 8 bases line up with TRBD1. This CDR3 is 17 amino acids long. Germline loops: CDR1 LNHDA, CDR2 SQIVND (reference sequence). The J segment lost 2 bases and the V segment lost 2 bases, leaving 11 bases of the junction unmatched.

The gene calls are TRBV24-1 and TRBJ2-5; TRBD1 matches at 7 bases. The CDR3 has 15 residues. Germline-derived CDR1 and CDR2 are KGHDR and SFDVKD. V dropped 0 bases and J dropped 3; count of bases not matched to a gene: 3. DNA for the CDR3: TGTGCCACCAGTGATTTGCGACAGGGAGAAGAGACCCAGTACTTC. Amino acids: CATSDLRQGEETQYF.